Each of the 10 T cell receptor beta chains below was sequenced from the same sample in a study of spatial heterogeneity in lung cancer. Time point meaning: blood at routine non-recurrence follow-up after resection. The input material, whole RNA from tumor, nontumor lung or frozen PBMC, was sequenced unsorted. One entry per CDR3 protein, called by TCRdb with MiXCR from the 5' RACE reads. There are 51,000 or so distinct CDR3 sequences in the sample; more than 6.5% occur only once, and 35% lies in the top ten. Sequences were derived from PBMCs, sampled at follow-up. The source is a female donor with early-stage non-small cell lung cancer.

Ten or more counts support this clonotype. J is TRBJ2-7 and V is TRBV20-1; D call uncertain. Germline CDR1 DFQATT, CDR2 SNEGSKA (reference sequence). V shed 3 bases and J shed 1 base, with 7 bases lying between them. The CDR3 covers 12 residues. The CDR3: CSASTDSYEQYF. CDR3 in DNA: TGCAGTGCTAGTACAGATTCCTACGAGCAGTACTTC.

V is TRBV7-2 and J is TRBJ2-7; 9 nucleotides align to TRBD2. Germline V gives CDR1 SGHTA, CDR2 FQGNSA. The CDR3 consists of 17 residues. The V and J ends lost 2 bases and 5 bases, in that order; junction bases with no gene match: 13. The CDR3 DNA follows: TGTGCCAGCAGCTTAACGATTAGAGCGGGGGGCCCCCACGAGCAGTACTTC. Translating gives CASSLTIRAGGPHEQYF. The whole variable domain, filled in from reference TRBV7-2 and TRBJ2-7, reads GAGVSQSPSNKVTEKGKDVELRCDPISGHTALYWYRQSLGQGLEFLIYFQGNSAPDKSGLPSDRFSAERTGGSVSTLTIQRTQQEDSAVYLCASSLTIRAGGPHEQYFGPGTRLTVT.

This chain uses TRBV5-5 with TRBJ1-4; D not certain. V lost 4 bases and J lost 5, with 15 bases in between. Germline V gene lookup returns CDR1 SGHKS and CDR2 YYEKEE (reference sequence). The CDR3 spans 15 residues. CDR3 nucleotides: TGTGCCAGCAGCGCGTCTGGGGTTTCAAATGAAAAACTGTTTTTT. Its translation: CASSASGVSNEKLFF.

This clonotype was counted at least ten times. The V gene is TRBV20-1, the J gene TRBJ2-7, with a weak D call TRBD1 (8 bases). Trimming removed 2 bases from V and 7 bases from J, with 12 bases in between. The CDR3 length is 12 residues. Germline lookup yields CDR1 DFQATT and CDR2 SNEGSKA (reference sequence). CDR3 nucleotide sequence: TGCAGTGCTAGAACAGGGGGGGGAGAGCAGTACTTC. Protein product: CSARTGGGEQYF.

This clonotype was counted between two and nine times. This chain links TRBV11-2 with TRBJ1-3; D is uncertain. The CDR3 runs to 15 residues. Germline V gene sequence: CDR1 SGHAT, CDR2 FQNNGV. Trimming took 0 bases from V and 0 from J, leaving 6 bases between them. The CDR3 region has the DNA TGTGCCAGCAGCTTAGACCGAAGCTCTGGAAACACCATATATTTT. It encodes CASSLDRSSGNTIYF.

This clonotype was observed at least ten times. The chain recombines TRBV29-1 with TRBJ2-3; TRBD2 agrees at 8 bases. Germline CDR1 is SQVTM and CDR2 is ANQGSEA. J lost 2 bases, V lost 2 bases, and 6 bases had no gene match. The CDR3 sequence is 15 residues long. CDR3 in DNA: TGCAGCGTTGAACTGCGCGGGGGGTCCACAGATACGCAGTATTTT. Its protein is CSVELRGGSTDTQYF.

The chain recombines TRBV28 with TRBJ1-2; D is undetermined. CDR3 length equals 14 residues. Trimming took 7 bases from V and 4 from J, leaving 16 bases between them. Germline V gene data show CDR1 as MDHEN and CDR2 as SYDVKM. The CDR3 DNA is TGTGCCAGCAAAACCCTCGATTATTCCTATGGCTACACCTTC. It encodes CASKTLDYSYGYTF.

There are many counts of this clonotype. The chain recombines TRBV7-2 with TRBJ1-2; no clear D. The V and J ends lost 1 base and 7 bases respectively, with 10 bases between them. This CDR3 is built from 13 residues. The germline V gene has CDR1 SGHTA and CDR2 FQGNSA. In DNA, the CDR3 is TGTGCCAGCAGCTTAGTCTGGAAATTTGGCTACACCTTC. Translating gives CASSLVWKFGYTF.

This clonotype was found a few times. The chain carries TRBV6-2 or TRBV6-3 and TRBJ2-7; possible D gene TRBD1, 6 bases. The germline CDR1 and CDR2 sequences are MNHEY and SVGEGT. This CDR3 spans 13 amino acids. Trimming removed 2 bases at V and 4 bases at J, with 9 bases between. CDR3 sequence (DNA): TGTGCCAGCAGTTACGGGACAAGTTACGAGCAGTACTTC. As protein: CASSYGTSYEQYF.

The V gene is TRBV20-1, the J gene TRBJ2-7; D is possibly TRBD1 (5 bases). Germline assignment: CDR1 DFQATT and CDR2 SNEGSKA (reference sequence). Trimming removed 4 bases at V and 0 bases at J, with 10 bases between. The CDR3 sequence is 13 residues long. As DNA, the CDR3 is TGCAGTGCTACCGGACAAGTCTCCTACGAGCAGTACTTC. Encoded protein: CSATGQVSYEQYF.